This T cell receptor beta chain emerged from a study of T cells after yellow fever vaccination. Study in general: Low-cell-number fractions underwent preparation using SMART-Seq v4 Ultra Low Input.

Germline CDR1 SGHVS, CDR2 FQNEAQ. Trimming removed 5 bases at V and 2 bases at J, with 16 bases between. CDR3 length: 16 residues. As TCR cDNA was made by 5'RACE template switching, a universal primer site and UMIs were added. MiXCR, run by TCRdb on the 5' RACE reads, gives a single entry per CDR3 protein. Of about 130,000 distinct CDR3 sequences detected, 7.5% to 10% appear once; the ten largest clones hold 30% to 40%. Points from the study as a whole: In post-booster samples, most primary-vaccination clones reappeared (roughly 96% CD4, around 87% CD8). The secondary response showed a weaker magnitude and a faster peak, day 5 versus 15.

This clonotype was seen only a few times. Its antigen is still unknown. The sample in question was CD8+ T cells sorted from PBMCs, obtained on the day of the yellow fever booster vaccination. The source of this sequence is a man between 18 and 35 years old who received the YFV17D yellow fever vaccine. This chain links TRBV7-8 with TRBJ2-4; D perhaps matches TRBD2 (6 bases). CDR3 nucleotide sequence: TGTGCCAGCAGCCCCCGGAGGGGTGGATCCAAAAACATTCAGTACTTC. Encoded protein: CASSPRRGGSKNIQYF. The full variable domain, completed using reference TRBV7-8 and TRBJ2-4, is GAGVSQSPRYKVAKRGQDVALRCDPISGHVSLFWYQQALGQGPEFLTYFQNEAQLDKSGLPSDRFFAERPEGSVSTLKIQRTQQEDSAVYLCASSPRRGGSKNIQYFGAGTRLSVL.